These 21 T cell receptor beta chains were all obtained from the same sample, sequenced in a study of T-cell reconstitution after alpha-beta-depleted transplantation in children. The TCRbeta library incorporated unique molecular identifiers. TCRdb re-derived calls from the PCR reads in MiXCR, one entry per CDR3 protein. The repertoire holds around 250,000 distinct CDR3 sequences, less than 9% seen once, with 5% to 8% in the top ten. The sequencing used PBMCs, mostly from graft donor cells, collected 180 days after TCRalphabeta/CD19-depleted stem cell transplant. The source is a male patient between 10 and 17 years old who had a stem cell transplant for acute lymphoblastic leukemia, so the T cells may come from the graft donor.

This clonotype was picked up many times. The CDR3 is CASSLPGQGGSPLHF. The CDR3 region has the DNA TGTGCCAGCAGTTTGCCGGGACAGGGTGGATCACCCCTCCACTTT. This chain joins TRBV12-3 or TRBV12-4 and TRBJ1-6, with 9 bases aligning to TRBD1. The CDR3 consists of 15 residues. V shed 3 bases, J shed 10 bases, and the junction held 7 bases outside the gene matches.

This clonotype was observed many times. V usage is TRBV15 and J usage is TRBJ2-7; D gene ambiguous. Between the trimmed V and J ends, which lost 3 bases and 4 bases, there was a span of 4 bases. Germline values: CDR1 LNHNV, CDR2 YYDKDF (reference sequence). The CDR3 length is 11 residues. The CDR3 loop reads CATSSEYEQYF. The CDR3 DNA reads TGTGCCACCAGCAGTGAATACGAGCAGTACTTC.

This clonotype appeared many times. J is TRBJ2-1 and V is TRBV20-1; 12 nucleotides line up with TRBD2. Per the germline V gene, CDR1 is DFQATT and CDR2 is SNEGSKA (reference sequence). CDR3 length equals 13 residues. Trimming cost V 3 bases and J 10 bases; bases outside gene matches: 4. CDR3 in amino acids: CSASELAGGEQFF. Here the CDR3 DNA reads TGCAGTGCTAGCGAACTAGCGGGGGGAGAGCAGTTCTTC.

This clonotype was seen ten or more times. The chain joins TRBV4-3 to TRBJ1-1, with TRBD1 as a possible D gene (6 bases). CDR1 is LGHNA, CDR2 YSLEER, per germline. The CDR3 covers 15 residues. V lost 0 bases, J lost 4 bases, and 12 bases lay in between. The CDR3 spells CASSQEVEGGTEAFF. The DNA of the CDR3 is TGCGCCAGCAGCCAAGAAGTTGAAGGGGGCACTGAAGCTTTCTTT.

This clonotype was recorded at least ten times. The chain employs TRBV20-1 and TRBJ2-1; 9 bases map to TRBD2. V trimming: 0 bases; J trimming: 5 bases; junction bases outside the gene matches: 5. CDR1 and CDR2 from the germline V gene are DFQATT and SNEGSKA (reference sequence). CDR3 length equals 15 residues. The CDR3 reads CSARDTRGGNNEQFF. In nucleotides, the CDR3 is TGCAGTGCTAGAGATACGCGGGGGGGAAACAATGAGCAGTTCTTC.

This clonotype was detected many times. V and J are TRBV12-3 or TRBV12-4 and TRBJ2-7; 9 nucleotides align to TRBD1. The trim removed 6 bases at V and 5 bases at J, leaving 5 bases unmatched. The CDR3 is 13 amino acids. The CDR3 region is CASSGTGKDEQYF. The CDR3 DNA follows: TGTGCCAGCAGCGGGACAGGGAAAGACGAGCAGTACTTC.

This clonotype was observed a few times. The J gene is TRBJ1-1, the V gene TRBV14; a weak D match, TRBD1 (5 bases). There are 14 residues in the CDR3. Between the trimmed V and J ends, which lost 2 bases and 4 bases, there was a span of 11 bases. Germline V gene sequence: CDR1 SGHDN, CDR2 FVKESK. The CDR3 is CASSQLMGTTEAFF. CDR3 bases: TGTGCCAGCAGCCAATTGATGGGGACCACTGAAGCTTTCTTT.

In its sample, this clonotype was seen a few times. The CDR3 DNA is TGTGCCAGCAGCTTATCTAGGGACACCACTGAAGCTTTCTTT. Its protein is CASSLSRDTTEAFF. The V gene is TRBV7-9, the J gene TRBJ1-1; D is possibly TRBD1 (6 bases). The germline gives CDR1 SEHNR, CDR2 FQNEAQ (reference sequence). Trimming took 2 bases from V and 4 from J, leaving 11 bases between them. The CDR3 consists of 14 residues.

Many counts were recorded for this clonotype. The CDR3 is CASSSHIAEAFF. The DNA for the CDR3 is TGTGCCAGCAGCTCCCACATAGCTGAAGCTTTCTTT. The chain employs TRBV7-9 and TRBJ1-1; no clear D gene. Germline V gives CDR1 SEHNR, CDR2 FQNEAQ (reference sequence). V lost 4 bases and J lost 6, with 9 bases in between. The CDR3 length is 12 residues.

This chain joins TRBV11-2 and TRBJ2-2, with D uncertain. CDR3 length equals 16 residues. Germline CDR1 and CDR2: SGHAT and FQNNGV. Between the trimmed V and J ends, which lost 5 bases and 0 bases, there was a span of 13 bases. CDR3 amino acids: CASSPSRLANTGELFF. For the CDR3, the DNA is TGTGCCAGCAGCCCCTCCCGACTGGCGAACACCGGGGAGCTGTTTTTT. Filled out from reference TRBV11-2 and TRBJ2-2, the complete variable domain reads EAGVAQSPRYKIIEKRQSVAFWCNPISGHATLYWYQQILGQGPKLLIQFQNNGVVDDSQLPKDRFSAERLKGVDSTLKIQPAKLEDSAVYLCASSPSRLANTGELFFGEGSRLTVL.

This clonotype was seen many times. The gene calls are TRBV24-1 and TRBJ2-1, with a tentative D call TRBD1 (6 bases). The CDR3 is 14 amino acids. Trimming removed 3 bases from V and 6 bases from J, with 11 bases in between. Looked up from germline, CDR1 is KGHDR and CDR2 is SFDVKD. As DNA, the CDR3 is TGTGCCACCAGTGATCCCGGACAGAGCAATGAGCAGTTCTTC. It yields the protein CATSDPGQSNEQFF.

For this clonotype: A read error may explain this, as a much larger clone is one base away. This chain uses TRBV12-3 or TRBV12-4 with TRBJ1-1; D perhaps matches TRBD1 (5 bases). The length of the CDR3 is 15 residues. CDR3 nucleotide sequence: TGTGCCAGCAGTCCCAGTGGACACTCCTTCACTGACGCTTTCTTT. Translation gives CASSPSGHSFTDAFF.

This clonotype was picked up many times. The CDR3 sequence: CASSVSSGYYGYTF. CDR3 in DNA: TGTGCCAGCAGCGTATCCTCCGGGTACTATGGCTACACCTTC. The V gene is TRBV9, the J gene TRBJ1-2; D remains unclear. Germline assignment: CDR1 SGDLS and CDR2 YYNGEE. The CDR3 sequence is 14 residues long. With 1 base removed from V and 3 bases from J, the gap between germline ends came to 10 bases.

The V call is TRBV7-3, the J call TRBJ2-2; a possible D gene is TRBD2 (6 bases). From germline, CDR1 is SGHTA and CDR2 FQGTGA. The CDR3 extends over 15 amino acids. V lost 2 bases and J 0 bases, leaving 7 bases between the germline ends. The CDR3 sequence is CASSLLATNTGELFF. DNA for the CDR3: TGTGCCAGCAGCTTACTAGCGACGAACACCGGGGAGCTGTTTTTT.

This clonotype was detected ten times or more. The rearrangement links TRBV5-1 to TRBJ2-5; 8 bases agree with TRBD1. This CDR3 has 15 amino acids. Germline V gives CDR1 SGHRS, CDR2 YFSETQ. With V trimmed by 5 bases and J by 0 bases, 6 bases remained unmatched. In DNA, the CDR3 is TGCGCCAGCAGGAAGCCAGGGGGCCACCAAGAGACCCAGTACTTC. This translates into CASRKPGGHQETQYF.

This clonotype was counted many times. The genes are TRBV7-4 and TRBJ1-5; possibly TRBD1 for D (5 bases). V was cut by 6 bases and J by 7 bases, with 16 bases left in between. CDR3 size: 14 residues. CDR1 SGHVT and CDR2 SQSDAQ come from the germline V gene. The CDR3 spells CASSLSGRGQPQHF. CDR3 DNA: TGTGCCAGCAGTCTTTCGGGGCGGGGGCAGCCCCAGCATTTT.

This clonotype showed up many times. The J gene is TRBJ1-6, the V gene TRBV12-3 or TRBV12-4; D may be TRBD1 (6 bases). The CDR3 has 18 residues. V was cut by 5 bases and J by 0 bases, with 17 bases left in between. CDR3 DNA: TGTGCCAGCAGTCCTCGAGGGGGTTTAAGCTCCTATAATTCACCCCTCCACTTT. Translated: CASSPRGGLSSYNSPLHF.

The table lists this clonotype with many counts. The chain is built from TRBV7-2 and TRBJ2-5, with D perhaps TRBD1 (6 bases). This CDR3 comprises 15 residues. V lost 1 base and J 5 bases, leaving 14 bases between the germline ends. Germline CDR1 reads SGHTA; CDR2 reads FQGNSA. The CDR3: CASSLVGARSETQYF. In DNA form, the CDR3 reads TGTGCCAGCAGCTTAGTGGGGGCCCGGTCGGAGACCCAGTACTTC.

This clonotype was seen repeatedly, ten times or more. The rearrangement joins TRBV5-1 to TRBJ2-5; D might be TRBD1 (6 bases). The CDR3 consists of 16 residues. CDR1 is SGHRS, CDR2 YFSETQ, per germline. The germline V and J ends were trimmed by 3 bases and 0 bases, with 15 bases remaining between them. CDR3 sequence: CASSSGQLKYQETQYF. CDR3 DNA: TGCGCCAGCAGCTCTGGACAGTTAAAGTACCAAGAGACCCAGTACTTC.

This clonotype was seen ten or more times. This chain connects TRBV11-2 to TRBJ2-4; 7 bases are shared with TRBD1. After removal of 5 bases from V and 3 bases from J, the junction contained 10 bases not matched to a gene. The CDR3 runs to 16 residues. CDR1 is SGHAT and CDR2 is FQNNGV in the germline V gene. This CDR3 is CASSLYRGGHKNIQYF. The CDR3 DNA reads as TGTGCCAGCAGCCTATACAGGGGTGGCCACAAAAACATTCAGTACTTC.

The V gene is TRBV11-2, the J gene TRBJ2-3, with TRBD2 matching over 10 bases. Germline loops: CDR1 SGHAT, CDR2 FQNNGV. The V gene end was trimmed by 2 bases and the J gene end by 1 base; junction bases not matched to a gene: 3. This CDR3 is 16 amino acids long. CDR3 sequence: CASSLWLAGGTDTQYF. The CDR3 nucleotides are TGTGCCAGCAGCTTATGGCTAGCGGGGGGCACAGATACGCAGTATTTT.